This T cell receptor beta chain originates from a study of human T cells and chemical hapten exposure. The overall study: Patch tests applied 0.01% DPC to the upper back and were scored after 6 days. Study-level points and caveats: Expanded TCRs grouped into significantly more large CDR3 similarity clusters than controls produced.

This clonotype came up many times. Its antigen remains unidentified. The sample's time point: patch test 1, 2 weeks after DPC sensitization. The treatment is: therapeutic diphenylcyclopropenone sensitization with weekly scalp DPC. The authors' total RNA extraction used unfractionated whole blood. From germline, CDR1 is SGHTA and CDR2 FQGNSA. The CDR3 totals 14 residues. The V and J ends lost 5 bases and 5 bases respectively, with 14 bases between them. Source study methods: 96,000 or so TCRs per sample was the median, with a range of about 20,000 to 690,600. TCRdb analysed the RACE reads with MiXCR anew, one entry per CDR3 protein. The V and J calls were determined by TCRdb, not by the authors. The data hold approximately 41,000 distinct CDR3 sequences, with 3% to 4.5% observed a single time.

This chain links TRBV7-2 with TRBJ2-3; no clear D. The starting material was whole blood, obtained in connection with sensitization to the hapten diphenylcyclopropenone (DPC). The clonotype comes from a man aged 50 or older with alopecia areata. Some clones in this sample may be carry-over from other donors' samples. The CDR3 nucleotides read TGTGCCAGCAGCGCCAGTCCTTTTTTAGATACGCAGTATTTT. Translated: CASSASPFLDTQYF.